This TCR beta chain was found in a study of cytomegalovirus exposure and HLA in healthy donors. Produced via immunoSEQ multiplex PCR; TCRdb's table is partial and in-frame only. The data show 150,000 to 200,000 clones, more than 75% seen once. The sequence came from a man younger than 35 in good health and CMV-seropositive. The specimen was PBMCs.

Here the CDR3 DNA reads TGTGCCAGCAGCCGCGGGACAGGGATGTACAATGAGCAGTTCTTC. Its translation: CASSRGTGMYNEQFF. This chain uses TRBV7-3 with TRBJ2-1, with 9 bases matching TRBD1. Germline CDR1 and CDR2: SGHTA and FQGTGA. The CDR3 has 15 residues. Trimming cost V 5 bases and J 4 bases; bases outside gene matches: 6.